One sample yielded the 26 T cell receptor beta chains listed below, sequenced in a study of cytomegalovirus exposure and HLA in healthy donors. Use of 60 Vbeta and 13 Jbeta primers characterized the PCR. TCRdb keeps only in-frame clones here, not all; method: immunoSEQ multiplex PCR. This sample carries over 150,000 clones, roughly 76% of them seen once, and the ten largest clones take around 13%. Sequences were obtained from PBMCs. Receptors originate from a woman aged 45 to 65 in good health and CMV-seronegative.

The chain carries TRBV18 and TRBJ1-6; 8 bases line up with TRBD1. CDR3 size: 15 residues. From germline, CDR1 is KGHSH and CDR2 LQKENI. The V segment lost 5 bases and the J segment 8 bases; nucleotides outside the gene matches: 8. CDR3 nucleotide sequence: TGTGCCAGCTCATACGGGACAGGTTCTGATTCACCCCTCCACTTT. Translated, it gives CASSYGTGSDSPLHF.

This clone was counted between two and nine times. A read error may account for a junction end that differs from germline. This chain uses TRBV5-6 with TRBJ2-1, with TRBD2 identical over 12 bases. Looked up from germline, CDR1 is SGHDT and CDR2 is YYEEEE. CDR3 length: 14 residues. The CDR3 region has the DNA TGTGCCAGCAGTCTAGCGGGAGGGGCAAATAGCAGGATCTTC. This sequence encodes CASSLAGGANSRIF. Combining the CDR3 with reference TRBV5-6 and TRBJ2-1 gives the whole variable domain DAGVTQSPTHLIKTRGQQVTLRCSPKSGHDTVSWYQQALGQGPQFIFQYYEEEERQRGNFPDRFSGHQFPNYSSELNVNALLLGDSALYLCASSLAGGANSRIFGPGTRLTVL.

The rearrangement joins TRBV6-5 to TRBJ2-2; 7 bases are shared with TRBD1. Germline V gene lookup returns CDR1 MNHEY and CDR2 SVGAGI. This CDR3 has 15 residues. The V gene end was trimmed by 6 bases and the J gene end by 4 bases; junction bases not matched to a gene: 8. This CDR3 reads CASSQGQLLTGELFF. The CDR3 DNA follows: TGTGCCAGCAGCCAGGGACAGCTTCTCACCGGGGAGCTGTTTTTT.

The rearrangement links TRBV6-5 to TRBJ1-3; 10 bases are a match to TRBD1. The length of the CDR3 is 14 residues. The ends lost 5 bases at V and 7 bases at J; junction bases unmatched: 5. Germline CDR1 and CDR2: MNHEY and SVGAGI. The CDR3 is CASSQDRGRNTIYF. CDR3 coding DNA: TGTGCCAGCAGTCAAGACAGGGGGCGGAACACCATATATTTT.

The V and J genes are TRBV5-1 and TRBJ2-7; D might be TRBD1 (6 bases). V lost 5 bases and J 7 bases, leaving 19 bases between the germline ends. The CDR3 covers 14 residues. CDR1 is SGHRS and CDR2 is YFSETQ in the germline V gene. The CDR3 reads CASSPLTGLGEQYF. The CDR3 DNA reads as TGCGCCAGCAGTCCCTTAACAGGGCTAGGGGAGCAGTACTTC.

V and J are TRBV7-2 and TRBJ2-3, with a possible D match to TRBD2 (5 bases). The CDR3 totals 15 residues. The germline gives CDR1 SGHTA, CDR2 FQGNSA. Trimming removed 5 bases from V and 4 bases from J, with 16 bases in between. The CDR3 DNA follows: TGTGCCAGCAGCAAAAATCCCGAGAGGGCAGATACGCAGTATTTT. It codes for CASSKNPERADTQYF.

The CDR3 DNA follows: TGTGCCAGCAGCTCTGACCCCGCGGGCGAGCAGTACTTC. Translating gives CASSSDPAGEQYF. This chain uses TRBV4-2 with TRBJ2-7; D may be TRBD2 (5 bases). CDR3 length equals 13 residues. The V gene's germline CDR1 is LGHNA and CDR2 YNFKEQ. The V end lost 5 bases, the J end lost 6 bases, and 14 bases lay between the germline ends.

Remarks on this clone: The germline gene is not matched at one end of the junction; a read error may be the cause. Other nucleotide sequences from this sample produce the same CDR3. CDR3 amino acids: CASSARDRGKAFF. The DNA of the CDR3 is TGCGCCAGCAGCGCGAGGGACAGGGGGAAAGCTTTCTTT. The chain recombines TRBV9 with TRBJ1-1, with 11 bases fitting TRBD1. CDR3 length: 13 amino acids. CDR1 and CDR2 (germline): SGDLS, YYNGEE.

The J gene is TRBJ1-5, the V gene TRBV5-1; D not certain. V lost 0 bases and J lost 2, with 9 bases in between. The length of the CDR3 is 15 residues. Germline loops: CDR1 SGHRS, CDR2 YFSETQ. CDR3 coding DNA: TGCGCCAGCAGCTTGGGAGCAAGCGGCAATCAGCCCCAGCATTTT. The encoded protein is CASSLGASGNQPQHF.

This sequence joins TRBV2 and TRBJ1-5; 7 bases line up with TRBD1. V shed 2 bases, J shed 5 bases, and the junction held 6 bases outside the gene matches. Germline CDR1 reads SNHLY; CDR2 reads FYNNEI. This CDR3 comprises 15 residues. The CDR3 region has the DNA TGTGCCAGCAGTGAAATAGAGGGGGCTTATCAGCCCCAGCATTTT. Amino acid sequence: CASSEIEGAYQPQHF.

The rearrangement uses TRBV7-3 and TRBJ2-1; 9 nucleotides line up with TRBD1. CDR3 length: 13 residues. CDR1 is SGHTA, CDR2 FQGTGA, per germline. V dropped 3 bases and J dropped 8; count of bases not matched to a gene: 2. The CDR3 DNA reads as TGTGCCAGCAGCTTTGGGACAGGGCATGAGCAGTTCTTC. Translation gives CASSFGTGHEQFF.

This clone was counted a single time. The J gene is TRBJ1-2, the V gene TRBV18, with 9 bases lining up with TRBD1. Germline trimming cut 6 bases from V and 8 bases from J; bases unmatched to any gene: 16. The CDR3 is made up of 16 amino acids. CDR1 KGHSH and CDR2 LQKENI come from the germline V gene. The CDR3 loop is CASSKGTGYESFGYTF. The CDR3 nucleotides read TGTGCCAGCTCGAAGGGGACAGGGTATGAATCGTTCGGCTACACCTTC.

The chain combines TRBV7-2 with TRBJ1-4; no definite D call. CDR3 length: 12 amino acids. Germline V CDR1 and CDR2: SGHTA, FQGNSA. V lost 5 bases and J 13 bases, leaving 14 bases between the germline ends. CDR3 loop: CASSKIAGLLFF. As DNA, the CDR3 is TGTGCCAGCAGCAAAATAGCGGGGTTACTGTTTTTT.

This clone appeared once. The chain carries TRBV7-7 and TRBJ2-3, with 9 bases that match TRBD2. Unmatched junction bases numbered 8, after V lost 3 bases and J lost 4 bases. Germline V gene data show CDR1 as SSHAT and CDR2 as FNYEAQ (reference sequence). This CDR3 contains 16 residues. The CDR3 sequence is CASSLDGTSPPDTQYF. CDR3 nucleotides: TGTGCCAGCAGCTTGGACGGGACTAGCCCTCCAGATACGCAGTATTTT.

The chain couples TRBV10-3 to TRBJ1-2, with TRBD1 as a possible D gene (5 bases). With 2 bases removed from V and 4 bases from J, the gap between germline ends came to 14 bases. The CDR3 is 15 residues long. CDR1 is ENHRY, CDR2 SYGVKD, per germline. CDR3 DNA: TGTGCCATCAGTGAGGGTGCAGGGATCGGCTATGGCTACACCTTC. Protein: CAISEGAGIGYGYTF.

This clone has more than one count but fewer than ten. V usage is TRBV21-1 and J usage is TRBJ1-6; TRBD1, the table's D call, was not compared with the DNA. TRBV21-1 is noted as a pseudogene. The length of the CDR3 is 19 residues. This CDR3 is CASSSDRQPIRIYNSPLHF. CDR3 coding DNA: TGTGCCAGCAGCTCGGACAGGCAGCCAATACGTATTTATAATTCACCCCTCCACTTT.

This chain connects TRBV4-2 to TRBJ1-3; unclear D gene. CDR3 size: 15 residues. V gave up 0 bases and J gave up 0 bases, with 6 bases separating them. The germline V gene encodes CDR1 LGHNA and CDR2 YNFKEQ. The CDR3 nucleotides are TGTGCCAGCAGCCAAGATTCCTTCTCTGGAAACACCATATATTTT. It encodes CASSQDSFSGNTIYF.

The chain employs TRBV6-1 and TRBJ1-3; weak D call: TRBD1 (5 bases). The V end lost 6 bases, the J end lost 4 bases, and 16 bases lay between the germline ends. CDR1 MNHNS and CDR2 SASEGT come from the germline V gene. The CDR3 has 15 amino acids. CDR3 residues: CASREGRVGGNTIYF. Written as DNA, the CDR3 is TGTGCCAGCAGAGAGGGGAGGGTAGGAGGAAACACCATATATTTT.

The CDR3 nucleotides read TGTGCCAGCAGCCCGACAGGGACTTCCTACGAGCAGTACTTC. This codes for CASSPTGTSYEQYF. The chain links TRBV7-7 to TRBJ2-7, with a possible D match to TRBD1 (7 bases). The CDR3 extends over 14 amino acids. With 5 bases removed from V and 1 base from J, the gap between germline ends came to 12 bases. Germline lookup yields CDR1 SSHAT and CDR2 FNYEAQ (reference sequence). Looking up the rest from reference TRBV7-7 and TRBJ2-7 gives the full variable domain: GAGVSQSPRYKVTKRGQDVTLRCDPISSHATLYWYQQALGQGPEFLTYFNYEAQPDKSGLPSDRFSAERPEGSISTLTIQRTEQRDSAMYRCASSPTGTSYEQYFGPGTRLTVT.

J is TRBJ1-3 and V is TRBV7-9, with 7 bases matching TRBD1. Trimming took 8 bases from V and 2 from J; bases not matched to a gene: 3. This CDR3 is built from 13 residues. The V gene's germline CDR1 is SEHNR and CDR2 FQNEAQ (reference sequence). The CDR3 reads CASARGTGNTIYF. The CDR3 DNA is TGTGCCAGCGCCAGGGGGACTGGAAACACCATATATTTT.

The CDR3: CAWRVGAASYMNTEAFF. In DNA, the CDR3 is TGTGCCTGGAGAGTAGGGGCGGCCTCGTATATGAACACTGAAGCTTTCTTT. The chain combines TRBV30 with TRBJ1-1; tentative D call: TRBD1 (5 bases). V shed 3 bases and J shed 0 bases, with 20 bases lying between them. The CDR3 extends over 17 amino acids. The germline V gene encodes CDR1 GTSNPN and CDR2 SVGIG (reference sequence).

The CDR3: CASSEHPANEQFF. In DNA form, the CDR3 reads TGTGCCAGCAGCGAGCACCCCGCCAACGAGCAGTTCTTC. The chain has TRBV9 and TRBJ2-1; D gene uncertain. CDR1 and CDR2 from the germline V gene are SGDLS and YYNGEE. Between the trimmed V and J ends, which lost 3 bases and 10 bases, there was a span of 14 bases. The CDR3 runs 13 residues.

The chain couples TRBV5-4 to TRBJ2-7; 11 positions agree with TRBD2. The trim removed 4 bases at V and 6 bases at J, leaving 12 bases unmatched. Germline CDR1 SGHNT, CDR2 YYREEE (reference sequence). This CDR3 has 16 amino acids. Written as DNA, the CDR3 is TGTGCCAGCAGCGGGCCGGGACTAGCGGTTACTCGCGAGCAGTACTTC. It translates to CASSGPGLAVTREQYF. The whole variable domain, filled in from reference TRBV5-4 and TRBJ2-7, reads ETGVTQSPTHLIKTRGQQVTLRCSSQSGHNTVSWYQQALGQGPQFIFQYYREEENGRGNFPPRFSGLQFPNYSSELNVNALELDDSALYLCASSGPGLAVTREQYFGPGTRLTVT.

The chain combines TRBV10-3 with TRBJ2-2; 9 bases are a match to TRBD1. This CDR3 is built from 15 residues. V trimming: 6 bases; J trimming: 3 bases; junction bases outside the gene matches: 5. Germline-derived CDR1 and CDR2 are ENHRY and SYGVKD. CDR3 amino acids: CAIRGDRVDTGELFF. Written as DNA, the CDR3 is TGTGCCATCAGGGGGGACAGGGTCGACACCGGGGAGCTGTTTTTT.

This chain joins TRBV5-4 and TRBJ2-5; TRBD1 aligns across 9 bases. V lost 3 bases to trimming and J lost 5 bases; unmatched junction nucleotides: 5. Looked up from germline, CDR1 is SGHNT and CDR2 is YYREEE (reference sequence). This CDR3 is 14 amino acids long. This chain's CDR3 is CASSSDRGRETQYF. CDR3 DNA sequence: TGTGCCAGCAGCTCGGACAGGGGACGGGAGACCCAGTACTTC.

The chain's CDR3 is CASSVETGGRNTIYF. The CDR3 DNA reads TGTGCCAGCAGCGTAGAGACAGGGGGTCGAAACACCATATATTTT. This rearrangement joins TRBV9 to TRBJ1-3, with 9 bases fitting TRBD1. The CDR3 sequence is 15 residues long. The V gene's germline CDR1 is SGDLS and CDR2 YYNGEE. V gave up 0 bases and J gave up 5 bases; unmatched junction bases: 3.